The clone carrying this T cell receptor beta chain was seen once. Its antigen is unknown. The data belong to a study of cytomegalovirus exposure and HLA in healthy donors. Study-level background: The roughly 110 validation repertoires used the same platform as the approximately 700 first-cohort repertoires (as reported by a later analysis).

Whole-study findings and limits: The listing of roughly 160 TCR beta chains classed them as cytomegalovirus-associated. Clusters of TCRs from the first cohort tended to co-occur in the approximately 130 validation repertoires (as a later analysis found).

The data were produced by immunoSEQ multiplex PCR, yet TCRdb's version contains in-frame clones alone and is incomplete. Of about 150,000 clones listed, roughly 89% are singletons. This TCR derives from a man between 18 and 35 years old in good health and CMV-seropositive. The sequenced sample consisted of PBMCs.

CDR3 in DNA: TGTGCCAGCAGCTCCAAGGGGGTCGCGCACACTGAAGCTTTCTTT. This translates into CASSSKGVAHTEAFF. This chain uses TRBV5-4 with TRBJ1-1, with a weak D call TRBD1 (6 bases). The CDR3 has 15 amino acids. The germline V gene encodes CDR1 SGHNT and CDR2 YYREEE (reference sequence). V lost 3 bases to trimming and J lost 3 bases, with 15 bases between them.